At least ten counts were recorded for the clone carrying this T cell receptor beta chain. This table comes from immunoSEQ multiplex PCR, and its TCRdb copy is limited to in-frame clones, with some not included. The data hold some 1,100,000 clones, with 75% to 80% observed a single time. This specimen comes from a study of shared clonotypes between healthy human individuals. Germline V CDR1 and CDR2: SGDLS, YYNGEE. Trimming cost V 2 bases and J 5 bases; bases outside gene matches: 10. There are 16 residues in the CDR3. This sequence originates from a man younger than 35 in good health. Some clones in this sample may be carry-over from other donors' samples. Sequencing used memory CD4+ T cells from PBMCs. Subset defined: CD45RA-negative fraction. The gene calls are TRBV9 and TRBJ2-7; 10 bases map to TRBD1. The CDR3 protein is CASSVRSGTGANEQYF. In nucleotides, the CDR3 is TGTGCCAGCAGCGTTCGCTCCGGGACAGGGGCGAACGAGCAGTACTTC. The entire variable domain, with the rest obtained from reference TRBV9 and TRBJ2-7, is as follows: DSGVTQTPKHLITATGQRVTLRCSPRSGDLSVYWYQQSLDQGLQFLIQYYNGEERAKGNILERFSAQQFPDLHSELNLSSLELGDSALYFCASSVRSGTGANEQYFGPGTRLTVT.